These T cell receptor beta chains were read from a single sample in a study of T cells in Graves' hyperthyroidism and ophthalmopathy. TCRdb analysed the multiplex PCR reads with MiXCR anew, one entry per CDR3 protein. This sample has hundreds of thousands of distinct CDR3 sequences; 13% to 15% occur once, and the top ten carry approximately 12%. The sequenced sample consisted of blood. The receptors shown here come from a woman in her 50s with Graves' ophthalmopathy. Both conserved end residues are part of each CDR3. A D gene is named only where the DNA matches it firmly. Expanded clones are given a class, and other clones once, few, many or no size at all.

TRBV2	-	TRBJ2-7	many	TGTGCCAGCAGTGAATACACCTTGGCGGAAGCCTACGAGCAGTACTTC	CASSEYTLAEAYEQYF
TRBV12-3/TRBV12-4	TRBD1	TRBJ2-7	many	TGTGCCAGCAGTTGGGGGACAGTGTGGGGGTCATACGGCGAGCAGTACTTC	CASSWGTVWGSYGEQYF
TRBV19	-	TRBJ1-1	-	TGTGCCAGTAGTATGAAACGGAGAAACACTGAAGCTTTCTTT	CASSMKRRNTEAFF
TRBV5-4	TRBD2	TRBJ2-1	-	TGTGCCAGCAGCAGGACTAGCGGGAAGTCCAATGAGCAGTTCTTC	CASSRTSGKSNEQFF
TRBV25-1	TRBD1	TRBJ2-7	many	TGTGCCAGCAGTAAACCGGGACAGGGTAACGAGCAGTACTTC	CASSKPGQGNEQYF
TRBV28	-	TRBJ2-7	many	TGTGCCAGCAGTTTCCATTACGAGCAGTACTTC	CASSFHYEQYF
TRBV27	-	TRBJ2-7	many	TGTGCCAGCTCCCGGCTTGGGGTCACGAACTACGAGCAGTACTTC	CASSRLGVTNYEQYF
TRBV20-1	TRBD2	TRBJ2-1	many	TGCAGTGCTAGAGATAGACTAGCGGGAGAGGGTGAGCAGTTCTTC	CSARDRLAGEGEQFF
TRBV10-3	-	TRBJ1-1	many	TGTGCCATCAACCAACAGGGATCCCCTGGCGGGAGTGAAGCTTTCTTT	CAINQQGSPGGSEAFF
TRBV5-4	-	TRBJ2-5	many	TGTGCCAGCAGCTTTGTCAGGCGACGCCAAGAGACCCAGTACTTC	CASSFVRRRQETQYF
TRBV6-2/TRBV6-3	-	TRBJ2-7	-	TGTGCCAGCAGTTACTCGTCGAGGACAAAGGCACTCGAGCAGTACTTC	CASSYSSRTKALEQYF
TRBV7-9	TRBD2	TRBJ2-7	many	TGTGCCAGCAGCCATCGTGTAGAGGGGACTAGCGGGATCTCACGTCGGGAGCAGTACTTC	CASSHRVEGTSGISRREQYF
TRBV3-1	-	TRBJ1-5	many	TGTGCCAGCAGCTACTCAAATTCGAATCAGCCCCAGCATTTT	CASSYSNSNQPQHF
TRBV27	-	TRBJ1-2	-	TGTGCCAGCAGTTTATTCGGGGCTAGTAACTATGGCTACACCTTC	CASSLFGASNYGYTF
TRBV6-6	-	TRBJ2-3	-	TGTGCCAGCAGTTACTTCGGTACTTCCTCAGATACGCAGTATTTT	CASSYFGTSSDTQYF
TRBV18	-	TRBJ2-7	many	TGTGCCAGCTCAGAGGGCGACTCCTACGAGCAGTACTTC	CASSEGDSYEQYF
TRBV28	-	TRBJ2-7	many	TGTGCCAGCAGATCCCCTCACGAGCAGTACTTC	CASRSPHEQYF
TRBV28	TRBD2	TRBJ2-5	many	TGTGCCAGCATTGTAGCGGGAGCCAGCCAAGAGACCCAGTACTTC	CASIVAGASQETQYF
TRBV20-1	-	TRBJ2-1	few	TGCAGTGCTGACGGGGGAGGTTACTCAAATGAGCAGTTCTTC	CSADGGGYSNEQFF
TRBV28	TRBD2	TRBJ2-3	many	TGTGCCAGCAGCACGTGGTTTGAGCGGGAGGGTTCCCCAGATACGCAGTATTTT	CASSTWFEREGSPDTQYF
TRBV20-1	-	TRBJ1-1	many	TGCAGTGCTAGAATGCCGCGGGGGCGCGACACTGAAGCTTTCTTT	CSARMPRGRDTEAFF
TRBV20-1	-	TRBJ2-5	few	TGCAGTGCCAACCCGCAACTAGCCCACCGAGAGACCCAGTACTTC	CSANPQLAHRETQYF
TRBV9	TRBD2	TRBJ2-1	few	TGTGCCAGCAGCGCCGACGAGGCTAGCGGGAGCGATGAGCAGTTCTTC	CASSADEASGSDEQFF
TRBV20-1	-	TRBJ2-2	-	TGCAGTGCTAGGAGGCAGATCGGGGAGCTGTTTTTT	CSARRQIGELFF
TRBV3-1	TRBD1	TRBJ1-2	many	TGTGCCAGCAGCCGGGACAGGAACTATGGCTACACCTTC	CASSRDRNYGYTF
TRBV11-3	-	TRBJ2-1	many	TGTGCCAGCACCCACGGGACTTCCTACAATGAGCAGTTCTTC	CASTHGTSYNEQFF
TRBV4-2	-	TRBJ1-1	-	TGTGCCAGCAGCCAAGAAGTAATGGGATCTGAAGCTTTCTTT	CASSQEVMGSEAFF
TRBV9	TRBD1	TRBJ1-3	-	TGTGCCAGCAGCTCAGATCCAGGGGGAGGAAACACCATATATTTT	CASSSDPGGGNTIYF
TRBV11-2	-	TRBJ1-5	many	TGTGCCAGCAGCCAGAGGGGGGGGCTGGCCCAGCATTTT	CASSQRGGLAQHF
TRBV2	-	TRBJ1-4	many	TGTGCCAGCAGTGAAGAGGCAGGGAATGAAAAACTGTTTTTT	CASSEEAGNEKLFF
TRBV6-2/TRBV6-3	TRBD1	TRBJ1-2	few	TGTGCCAGCACCGAACAGGGGCATGAGGGCTACACCTTC	CASTEQGHEGYTF
TRBV20-1	TRBD2	TRBJ2-1	-	TGCAGTGCTAGATATACCGGGACTATACATAATGAGCAGTTCTTC	CSARYTGTIHNEQFF
TRBV24-1	-	TRBJ2-1	-	TGTGCCACCAGTGGTCTCGCCCGGGGATCCTACAATGAGCAGTTCTTC	CATSGLARGSYNEQFF
TRBV5-1	-	TRBJ2-7	many	TGCGCCAGCAATACTGGGGCCTCGGGAACCTACGAGCAGTACTTC	CASNTGASGTYEQYF
TRBV28	-	TRBJ1-2	-	TGTGCCAGCAGCCTTACTGGTGGCTACACCTTC	CASSLTGGYTF
TRBV28	TRBD1	TRBJ1-4	-	TGTGCCAGCAGTCTCAGGACAGGGGGGGATGGAGAAAAACTGTTTTTT	CASSLRTGGDGEKLFF
TRBV4-3	TRBD2	TRBJ2-7	few	TGCGCCAGCAGCCAAGATGGAGGAGCGGGAGCCCTATCCTACGAGCAGTACTTC	CASSQDGGAGALSYEQYF
TRBV24-1	TRBD2	TRBJ2-3	-	TGTGCCACCAGTGCCATTAGCGGGGATTTCACAGATACGCAGTATTTT	CATSAISGDFTDTQYF
TRBV18	TRBD1	TRBJ2-6	many	TGTGCCAGCTCACCGTTCGGGACAGGCCCCTCTGGGGCCAACGTCCTGACTTTC	CASSPFGTGPSGANVLTF
TRBV20-1	-	TRBJ2-1	-	TGCAGTGCTAACGCTGGGGGGCCGTTCAATGAGCAGTTCTTC	CSANAGGPFNEQFF
TRBV20-1	-	TRBJ2-1	-	TGCAGTGCTAGAGGCTGGCGGGCGGAATACAATGAGCAGTTCTTC	CSARGWRAEYNEQFF
TRBV12-5	-	TRBJ2-7	-	TGTGCTAGTGGTTTGGACAGACCGGGGGAGCAGTACTTC	CASGLDRPGEQYF
TRBV27	-	TRBJ2-2	many	TGTGCCAGCAGTCCCAGGGACTCAGCTGGCGGGGAGCTGTTTTTT	CASSPRDSAGGELFF
TRBV11-3	TRBD1	TRBJ1-4	once	TGTGCCAGCAGCACCGGGACAGGGGGTAGGAATGAAAAACTGTTTTTT	CASSTGTGGRNEKLFF
TRBV29-1	TRBD2	TRBJ2-2	few	TGCAGCGTTGTTGCTAGCGGGAGGTTCACCGGGGAGCTGTTTTTT	CSVVASGRFTGELFF
TRBV7-3	TRBD2	TRBJ2-1	-	TGTGCCAGCAGCTTACGACTAGCGGGAGGGCTTAATGAGCAGTTCTTC	CASSLRLAGGLNEQFF